The rows below give T cell receptor beta chains drawn from one sample of a study of cytomegalovirus exposure and HLA in healthy donors. Using immunoSEQ multiplex PCR, the repertoire was profiled, and TCRdb retains in-frame clones only, with some absent. The data show some 170,000 clones, around nine tenths seen once. The sequenced sample was PBMCs. These receptors were collected from a woman in her 30s in good health and CMV-seronegative. CDR3s include the opening cysteine and the closing phenylalanine or tryptophan. The D gene is left open where the match is weak. The listing skips clone size in some rows; elsewhere it reads once, few, many or a size class.

D gene	J gene	V gene	CDR3 length	clone size	CDR3 DNA	CDR3 protein
NA	TRBJ2-7	TRBV4-1	15	NA	TGCGCCAGCAGCCAAGGAATACAGGGCGTTCGCGAGCAGTACTTC	CASSQGIQGVREQYF
TRBD2	TRBJ2-5	TRBV5-6	16	NA	TGTGCCAGCAGGACCCTTGGCGGGGGGGCCGTAGAGACCCAGTACTTC	CASRTLGGGAVETQYF
TRBD1	TRBJ2-1	TRBV19	15	NA	TGTGCCAGTAGTAGGGCGGCAGGGGGCGGGGATGAGCAGTTCTTC	CASSRAAGGGDEQFF
NA	TRBJ1-5	TRBV25-1	14	NA	TGTGCCAGCAGTCAAATGGGGGCCAATCAGCCCCAGCATTTT	CASSQMGANQPQHF
TRBD1	TRBJ2-5	TRBV5-1	14	NA	TGCGCCAGCAGCTGGTCAGGGGGCCAAGAGACCCAGTACTTC	CASSWSGGQETQYF
TRBD1	TRBJ1-5	TRBV7-2	15	NA	TGTGCCAGCAGCCGGGACAGGGTCGTAGCTCAGCCCCAGCATTTT	CASSRDRVVAQPQHF
TRBD1	TRBJ2-2	TRBV7-6	19	NA	TGTGCCAGCAGTGTTCTGGGACAGGGGGCTGTCGGGAACACCGGGGAGCTGTTTTTT	CASSVLGQGAVGNTGELFF
TRBD1	TRBJ2-5	TRBV19	13	once	TGTGCCACCTCGACAGGGGGCCTAGAGACCCAGTACTTC	CATSTGGLETQYF
NA	TRBJ1-4	TRBV4-2	15	once	TGTGCCAGCAGCCAAGATTACAGGCGTTGGGATAAACTGTTTTTT	CASSQDYRRWDKLFF
TRBD2	TRBJ2-1	TRBV10-2	14	NA	TGCGCCACCCGAGCGGGGGGGGGAAACAATGAGCAGTTCTTC	CATRAGGGNNEQFF
NA	TRBJ2-3	TRBV6-1	14	NA	TGTGCCAGCGGGCAGGGTGAGGGCACAGATACGCAGTATTTT	CASGQGEGTDTQYF
TRBD1	TRBJ2-1	TRBV5-1	15	NA	TGCGCCAGCAGCTCCGGGACAGGGATAGTAGGTGAGCAGTTCTTC	CASSSGTGIVGEQFF
TRBD1	TRBJ1-2	TRBV9	14	NA	TGTGCCAGCAGCGCACAATCCGGGACAGATGGCTACACCTTC	CASSAQSGTDGYTF
TRBD2	TRBJ2-3	TRBV9	18	NA	TGTGCCAGCAGCAACCGACTAGCGGGGGGGCCGATCACAGATACGCAGTATTTT	CASSNRLAGGPITDTQYF
TRBD2	TRBJ2-7	TRBV5-4	15	NA	TGTGCCAGCAGCTTGTATGCTAGCGGGGGTGACGAGCAGTACTTC	CASSLYASGGDEQYF
TRBD1	TRBJ2-2	TRBV19	15	NA	TGTGCCAGTAGTCGACAGGGGGCATGGACCGGGGAGCTGTTTTTT	CASSRQGAWTGELFF
NA	TRBJ1-2	TRBV6-5	13	few	TGTGCCAGCAGTCGCGGGAAATCTTATGGCTACACCTTC	CASSRGKSYGYTF
TRBD1	TRBJ2-7	TRBV4-3	16	NA	TGCGCCAGCAGCCAAGACGACAGGGGGGGCTCCTACGAGCAGTACTTC	CASSQDDRGGSYEQYF
TRBD1	TRBJ1-2	TRBV6-5	13	NA	TGTGCCAGCAGTCGGGACAGTGGCTATGGCTACACCTTC	CASSRDSGYGYTF
NA	TRBJ2-7	TRBV6-1	18	NA	TGTGCCAGCAGTGAAGTGGGTGGCGCAGGGGGGTGGGCCTACGAGCAGTACTTC	CASSEVGGAGGWAYEQYF
TRBD1	TRBJ1-2	TRBV27	12	few	TGTGCCACCCGACAGGGCTCTCTCGGCTACACCTTC	CATRQGSLGYTF
TRBD1	TRBJ2-5	TRBV7-6	15	NA	TGTGCCAGCAGCCCAAAGACAGGGTTGGGAGAGACCCAGTACTTC	CASSPKTGLGETQYF
TRBD1	TRBJ2-7	TRBV7-9	16	NA	TGTGCCAGCAGCGAACCACCGGGACAGGGGTCCTACGAGCAGTACTTC	CASSEPPGQGSYEQYF
NA	TRBJ2-2	TRBV29-1	15	NA	TGCAGCGTTGGAAGCACACAGGGAAAGGGCGGGGAGCTGTTTTTT	CSVGSTQGKGGELFF
TRBD1	TRBJ1-5	TRBV18	13	NA	TGTGCCAGCTCACCAGACAGGGCCCAGCCCCAGCATTTT	CASSPDRAQPQHF
NA	TRBJ2-5	TRBV11-2	13	NA	TGTGCCAGCAGCTGGGACTACCAAGAGACCCAGTACTTC	CASSWDYQETQYF
NA	TRBJ1-1	TRBV7-8	13	NA	TGTGCCAGCAGCTTAACAGGAAACACTGAAGCTTTCTTT	CASSLTGNTEAFF
TRBD1	TRBJ1-6	TRBV5-1	17	NA	TGCGCCAGCAGTGATCCGGGACAGGGCACCTATAATTCACCCCTCCACTTT	CASSDPGQGTYNSPLHF
TRBD2	TRBJ2-6	TRBV10-3	16	NA	TGTGCCATCAGTTCTAGCGGGGTTCCTGGGGCCAACGTCCTGACTTTC	CAISSSGVPGANVLTF
NA	TRBJ2-7	TRBV7-6	15	NA	TGTGCCAGCAGCTTAGGGACTGAGAGATGGTACGAGCAGTACTTC	CASSLGTERWYEQYF
TRBD2	TRBJ2-3	TRBV18	19	NA	TGTGCCAGCTCACCCCGGACTAGCGGCGCTAATGTAGGCACAGATACGCAGTATTTT	CASSPRTSGANVGTDTQYF
NA	TRBJ2-7	TRBV27	12	NA	TGTGCCAGCAGTAACCACGGGGTCGAGCAGTACTTC	CASSNHGVEQYF
NA	TRBJ1-1	TRBV25-1	12	NA	TGTGCCAGCCTCAGTTCGAACACTGAAGCTTTCTTT	CASLSSNTEAFF
TRBD1	TRBJ2-5	TRBV19	16	once	TGTGCCAGTAGTTCCCCCGACAGGGGGCAGGCGGAGACCCAGTACTTC	CASSSPDRGQAETQYF
NA	TRBJ1-5	TRBV19	16	NA	TGTGCCAGTAGTATGTTGGGGTCGGGATCGTATCAGCCCCAGCATTTT	CASSMLGSGSYQPQHF
TRBD1	TRBJ2-7	TRBV5-1	13	few	TGCGCCAGCAGTTTGGACAGGGCCTACGAGCAGTACTTC	CASSLDRAYEQYF
TRBD1	TRBJ2-1	TRBV12-5	15	NA	TGTGCTAGTGGTGGGACAGGGTTGGCCTACAATGAGCAGTTCTTC	CASGGTGLAYNEQFF
TRBD1	TRBJ1-2	TRBV5-4	14	NA	TGTGCCAGCAGCGGTTGGACAGGGGCGAATGGCTACACCTTC	CASSGWTGANGYTF
NA	TRBJ1-2	TRBV14	14	NA	TGTGCCAGCAGCCAAGTTGCCGGTGCCTATGGCTACACCTTC	CASSQVAGAYGYTF
NA	TRBJ1-1	TRBV30	12	NA	TGTGCCTGGAGTGTCCTAAACACTGAAGCTTTCTTT	CAWSVLNTEAFF
NA	TRBJ2-1	TRBV2	15	NA	TGTGCCAGCAACGAAGGAGGAGGGTCCCACAATGAGCAGTTCTTC	CASNEGGGSHNEQFF
NA	TRBJ2-3	TRBV5-1	15	NA	TGCGCCAGCAGCCCGTCGGGCGGGGAGACAGATACGCAGTATTTT	CASSPSGGETDTQYF
NA	TRBJ1-6	TRBV19	14	NA	TGTGCCAGTAGTATAGCCAATAGCAATTCACCCCTCCACTTT	CASSIANSNSPLHF
TRBD1	TRBJ1-4	TRBV5-1	15	NA	TGCGCCAGCAGCGTCGGGACAGTAACTAATGAAAAACTGTTTTTT	CASSVGTVTNEKLFF